The T cell receptor beta chain described here comes from a study of regulatory T cells in long-lasting Graves disease. Study-level findings and limits: Favored gene segments in persistent disease were TRBV28, TRBJ1-2 and TRBJ2-5.

Building the TCR beta libraries relied on iRepertoire HTBI primers, and CDR3 regions underwent Arm-PCR. TCRdb passed the multiplex PCR reads through MiXCR, listing each CDR3 protein once. Seen here are 400,000 to 500,000 distinct CDR3 sequences, around 13% observed once, and the top ten hold approximately 17%. This clonotype was seen more than once but under ten times. Its antigen is currently unknown. Germline V gene data show CDR1 as LGHDT and CDR2 as YNNKEL (reference sequence). Between the trimmed V and J ends, which lost 1 base and 6 bases, there was a span of 7 bases. This CDR3 contains 12 residues. Regarding time point: newly diagnosed GD, antithyroid drugs for less than 3 months. PBMC-derived RNA was used for the TCR library. These data are also associated with another study on T cells in Graves' hyperthyroidism and ophthalmopathy. From that study: Pregnant or lactating patients were excluded, as were those with uncontrolled infection or other autoimmune disease.

This chain links TRBV3-1 with TRBJ2-7; D is unclear. The sequence was collected from a woman between 45 and 65 years old with Graves disease. Material: peripheral blood mononuclear cells (PBMCs), obtained at new diagnosis, from a patient treated with antithyroid drugs. The CDR3 bases are TGTGCCAGCAGCCAAGTTCGCTCCGAGCAGTACTTC. Translation: CASSQVRSEQYF.